The rows below give T cell receptor beta chains drawn from one sample of a study of CDR3 diversity in severe acne. From the PCR reads, TCRdb called clonotypes with MiXCR, one entry per CDR3 protein. The data contain some 90,000 distinct CDR3 sequences, around 54% of them singletons. The sequencing sample was made of blood. These receptors were taken from a male donor with severe acne vulgaris. Both conserved end residues are part of each CDR3. A D gene is named only where the DNA matches it firmly. Where a row states a size, it is once, few, many or the class of an expanded clone; other rows omit it.

NA | 14 | TRBJ1-4 | TRBV7-2 | many | TGTGCCAGCAGCTTGAGACGGGCGAATGAAAAACTGTTTTTT | CASSLRRANEKLFF
NA | 13 | TRBJ1-2 | TRBV7-2 | NA | TGTGCCAGCAGCTTCTTAGAATCCTTGGGCTACACCTTC | CASSFLESLGYTF
TRBD2 | 18 | TRBJ2-1 | TRBV7-6 | NA | TGTGCCAGCAGCCGACGGACTAGCGGGAGGGACTCCTACAATGAGCAGTTCTTC | CASSRRTSGRDSYNEQFF
NA | 12 | TRBJ2-3 | TRBV2 | medium-sized | TGTGCCAGCCAGACGATCACAGATACGCAGTATTTT | CASQTITDTQYF
NA | 17 | TRBJ2-6 | TRBV7-3 | NA | TGTGCCAGCAGCTTACCGACGGCCCTAGCTGGGGCCAACGTCCTGACTTTC | CASSLPTALAGANVLTF
TRBD1 | 14 | TRBJ2-7 | TRBV5-6 | NA | TGTGCCAGCAGCTTATTAGGACAGGCCTACGAGCAGTACTTC | CASSLLGQAYEQYF
NA | 14 | TRBJ1-1 | TRBV20-1 | few | TGCAGTGCTAGACCGGGACGGCTGAACACTGAAGCTTTCTTT | CSARPGRLNTEAFF
TRBD2 | 14 | TRBJ2-5 | TRBV20-1 | many | TGCAGTGCTAGAGATGGGAGGGCCCAAGAGACCCAGTACTTC | CSARDGRAQETQYF
NA | 12 | TRBJ2-7 | TRBV7-6 | NA | TGTGCCAGCAGCTTAGGGCAGGGGGGCCAGTACTTC | CASSLGQGGQYF
TRBD1 | 15 | TRBJ1-2 | TRBV11-1 | NA | TGTGCCAGCAGCCCGCGACAGGGGGCGGACTATGGCTACACCTTC | CASSPRQGADYGYTF
NA | 15 | TRBJ2-1 | TRBV6-5 | few | TGTGCCAGCAGTTACTCTCCCGACATTTACAATGAGCAGTTCTTC | CASSYSPDIYNEQFF
NA | 13 | TRBJ1-1 | TRBV5-6 | once | TGTGCCAGCAGTCTCACTGTTTTTACTGAAGCTTTCTTT | CASSLTVFTEAFF
NA | 14 | TRBJ1-1 | TRBV12-3/TRBV12-4 | many | TGTGCCAGCAGTTTTGACAGCATGAACACTGAAGCTTTCTTT | CASSFDSMNTEAFF
NA | 15 | TRBJ1-1 | TRBV20-1 | many | TGCAGTGCTTATACTGGGGCAGGTCGGAACACTGAAGCTTTCTTT | CSAYTGAGRNTEAFF
TRBD2 | 13 | TRBJ2-1 | TRBV19 | many | TGTGCCAGTAGTATGCGGGAGTACAATGAGCAGTTCTTC | CASSMREYNEQFF
NA | 14 | TRBJ1-1 | TRBV9 | NA | TGTGCCAGCAGTTTCCCGAGGGGTGGAACTGAAGCTTTCTTT | CASSFPRGGTEAFF
TRBD1 | 13 | TRBJ2-1 | TRBV7-3 | many | TGTGCCAGCAGCTCAACAGGGGACAATGAGCAGTTCTTC | CASSSTGDNEQFF
NA | 11 | TRBJ2-3 | TRBV6-2/TRBV6-3 | many | TGTGCCAGCAGTTACTACGGAGAGCAGTATTTT | CASSYYGEQYF
TRBD2 | 16 | TRBJ2-7 | TRBV6-1 | NA | TGTGCCAGCAGTGAAGAGGAAGGACTAGCGGACTACGAGCAGTACTTC | CASSEEEGLADYEQYF